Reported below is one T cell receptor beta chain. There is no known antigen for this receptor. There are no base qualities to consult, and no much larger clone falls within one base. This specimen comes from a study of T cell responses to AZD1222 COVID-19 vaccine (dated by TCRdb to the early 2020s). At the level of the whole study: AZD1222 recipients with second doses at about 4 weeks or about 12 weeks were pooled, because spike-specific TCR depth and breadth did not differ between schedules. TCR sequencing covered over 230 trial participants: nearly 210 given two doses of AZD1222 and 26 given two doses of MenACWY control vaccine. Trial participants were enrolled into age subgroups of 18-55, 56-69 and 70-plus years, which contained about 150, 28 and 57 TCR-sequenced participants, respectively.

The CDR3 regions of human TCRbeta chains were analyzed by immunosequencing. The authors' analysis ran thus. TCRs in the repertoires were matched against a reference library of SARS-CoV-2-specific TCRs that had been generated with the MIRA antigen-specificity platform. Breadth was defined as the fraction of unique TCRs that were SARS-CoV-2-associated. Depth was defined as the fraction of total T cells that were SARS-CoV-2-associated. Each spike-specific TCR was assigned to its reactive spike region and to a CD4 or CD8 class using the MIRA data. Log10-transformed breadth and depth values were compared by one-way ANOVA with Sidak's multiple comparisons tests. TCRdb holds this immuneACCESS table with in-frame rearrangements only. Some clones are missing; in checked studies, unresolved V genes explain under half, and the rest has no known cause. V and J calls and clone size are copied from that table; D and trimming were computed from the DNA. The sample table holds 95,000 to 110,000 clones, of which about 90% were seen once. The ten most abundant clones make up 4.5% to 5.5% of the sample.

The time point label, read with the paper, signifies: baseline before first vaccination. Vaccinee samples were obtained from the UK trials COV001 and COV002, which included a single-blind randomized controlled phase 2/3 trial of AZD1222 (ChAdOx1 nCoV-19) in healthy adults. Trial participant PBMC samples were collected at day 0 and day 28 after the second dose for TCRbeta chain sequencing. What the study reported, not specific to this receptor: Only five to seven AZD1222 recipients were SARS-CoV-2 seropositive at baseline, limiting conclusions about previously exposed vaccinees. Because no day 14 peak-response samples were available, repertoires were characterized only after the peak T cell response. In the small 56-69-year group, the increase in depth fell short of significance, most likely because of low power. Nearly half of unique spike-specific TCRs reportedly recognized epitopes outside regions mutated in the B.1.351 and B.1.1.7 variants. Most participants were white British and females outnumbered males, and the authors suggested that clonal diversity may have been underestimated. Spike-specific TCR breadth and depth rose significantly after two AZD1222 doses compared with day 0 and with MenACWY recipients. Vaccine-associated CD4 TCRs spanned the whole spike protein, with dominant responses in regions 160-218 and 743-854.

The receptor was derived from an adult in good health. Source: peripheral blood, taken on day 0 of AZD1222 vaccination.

This receptor carries the CDR3 CASSPLQGRGYTIYF. The sequenced DNA: TGTGCCAGCAGCCCATTACAGGGAAGGGGTTACACCATATATTTT. Rearrangement joined TRBV3-1 (or the pseudogene TRBV3-2) to TRBJ1-3, with a tentative D gene TRBD1 over 6 matching bases. The CDR3 numbers 15 residues from cysteine through phenylalanine. Only CDR3 DNA is held: 45 bases, read in frame from base 1. Relative to germline, V is 4 bases shorter and J is 8 bases shorter, with 18 bases between their ends. CDR1 and CDR2, per the germline V gene (reference sequence), are LGHDT and YNNKEL.